This TCR beta chain was sequenced for a study of blood T cell repertoires in COVID-19. Germline values: CDR1 SGHAT, CDR2 FQNNGV. This CDR3 spans 15 amino acids. The trim removed 3 bases at V and 7 bases at J, leaving 3 bases unmatched. Some clones are missing from TCRdb's copy, which holds only in-frame ones; the method was immunoSEQ multiplex PCR. The data show roughly 150,000 clones, 65% to 90% seen once. This sequence was found in a woman in her fifties or sixties with acute or convalescent COVID-19. Sequenced material: peripheral blood. The rearrangement uses TRBV11-2 and TRBJ2-2; 12 nucleotides line up with TRBD2. The CDR3 region has the DNA TGTGCCAGCAGCTTCGGACTAGCGGGACACGGGGAGCTGTTTTTT. It yields the protein CASSFGLAGHGELFF.